A few counts support the clone carrying this T cell receptor (beta chain). TCRdb redid the calling of the 5' RACE reads with MiXCR, one entry per CDR3 protein. The sample lists 95,000 to 100,000 distinct CDR3 sequences; 15% to 20% were seen once. The data were obtained in a study of T cells of healthy individuals. Germline CDR1 MNHNY, CDR2 SVGAGI (reference sequence). The CDR3 length is 16 residues. J lost 3 bases, V lost 4 bases, and 9 bases had no gene match. This rearrangement joins TRBV6-6 to TRBJ1-5; 7 bases agree with TRBD1. This receptor was obtained from a human donor in good health. This chain's CDR3 is CASSSSTGRDNQPQHF. CDR3 in DNA: TGTGCCAGCAGTTCGTCGACAGGGAGAGACAATCAGCCCCAGCATTTT.